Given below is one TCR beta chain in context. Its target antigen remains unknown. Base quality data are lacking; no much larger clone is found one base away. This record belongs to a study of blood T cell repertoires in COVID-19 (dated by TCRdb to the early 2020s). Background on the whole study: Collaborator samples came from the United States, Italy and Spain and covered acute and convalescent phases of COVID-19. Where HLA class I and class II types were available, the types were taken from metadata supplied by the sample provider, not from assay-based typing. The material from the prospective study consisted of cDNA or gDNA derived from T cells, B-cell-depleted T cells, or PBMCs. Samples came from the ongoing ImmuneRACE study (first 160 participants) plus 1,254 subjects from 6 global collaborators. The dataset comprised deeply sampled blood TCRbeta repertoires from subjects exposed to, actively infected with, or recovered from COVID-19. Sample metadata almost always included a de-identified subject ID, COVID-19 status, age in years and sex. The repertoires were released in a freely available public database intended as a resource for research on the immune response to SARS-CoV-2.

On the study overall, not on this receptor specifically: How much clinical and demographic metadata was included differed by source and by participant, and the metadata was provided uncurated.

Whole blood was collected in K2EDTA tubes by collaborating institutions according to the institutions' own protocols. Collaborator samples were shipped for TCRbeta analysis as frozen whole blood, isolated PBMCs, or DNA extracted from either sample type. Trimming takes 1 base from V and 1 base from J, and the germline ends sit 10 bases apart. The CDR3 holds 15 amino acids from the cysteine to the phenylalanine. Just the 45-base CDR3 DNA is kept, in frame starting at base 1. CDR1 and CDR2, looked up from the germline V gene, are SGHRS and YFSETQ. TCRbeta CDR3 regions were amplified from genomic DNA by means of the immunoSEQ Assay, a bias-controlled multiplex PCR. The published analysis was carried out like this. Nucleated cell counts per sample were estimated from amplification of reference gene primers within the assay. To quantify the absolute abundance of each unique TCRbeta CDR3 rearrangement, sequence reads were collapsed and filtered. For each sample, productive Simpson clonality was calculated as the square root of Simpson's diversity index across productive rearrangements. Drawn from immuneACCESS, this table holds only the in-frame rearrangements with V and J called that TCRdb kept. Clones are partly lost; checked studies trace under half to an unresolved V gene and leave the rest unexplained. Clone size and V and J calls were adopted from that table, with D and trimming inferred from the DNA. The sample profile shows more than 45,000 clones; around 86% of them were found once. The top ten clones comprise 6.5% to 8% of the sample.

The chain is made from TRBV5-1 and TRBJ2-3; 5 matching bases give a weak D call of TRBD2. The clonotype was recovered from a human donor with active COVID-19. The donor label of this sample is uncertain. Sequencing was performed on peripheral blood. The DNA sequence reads TGCGCCAGCAGCTTGTTGGGTAGCGGCACAGATACGCAGTATTTT. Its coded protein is CASSLLGSGTDTQYF.